Below are 23 T cell receptor beta chains sequenced from a single sample in a study of PD-1 blockade in classical Hodgkin lymphoma. Data came from immunoSEQ multiplex PCR; TCRdb stores just in-frame clones and leaves some out. The sample comprises approximately 9,000 clones, approximately 90% of which are singletons, and 14% to 15% rests with the top ten. Time point specified: newly diagnosed, previously untreated cHL patient sample. Magnetic depletion of non-target cells from thawed PBMCs yielded purified CD8+ T cells. Material for sequencing was CD8+ T cells from blood. The receptors derive from a human donor with classical Hodgkin lymphoma.

The V call is TRBV7-9, the J call TRBJ1-1; 8 bases line up with TRBD1. The CDR3 contains 16 residues. Trimming took 5 bases from V and 2 from J; bases not matched to a gene: 10. Germline V gene data show CDR1 as SEHNR and CDR2 as FQNEAQ (reference sequence). CDR3 region: CASSPNSGTGNTEAFF. The CDR3 DNA reads TGTGCCAGCAGCCCTAATTCTGGGACAGGCAACACTGAAGCTTTCTTT.

This chain links TRBV29-1 with TRBJ2-7; TRBD1 matches at 9 bases. Germline CDR1 reads SQVTM; CDR2 reads ANQGSEA. V trimming: 1 base; J trimming: 0 bases; junction bases outside the gene matches: 4. The CDR3 runs 15 residues. The CDR3 sequence: CSVEGGQGSSYEQYF. Written as DNA, the CDR3 is TGCAGCGTTGAAGGAGGACAGGGGAGCTCCTACGAGCAGTACTTC.

This clone has just a few counts. The chain joins TRBV7-9 to TRBJ1-4; D is undetermined. The CDR3 totals 14 residues. CDR1 and CDR2 from the germline V gene are SEHNR and FQNEAQ (reference sequence). Between the trimmed V and J ends, which lost 4 bases and 7 bases, there was a span of 13 bases. The CDR3 nucleotides read TGTGCCAGCAGCTCTGGACCGACGGGTGAAAAACTGTTTTTT. It yields the protein CASSSGPTGEKLFF.

The chain joins TRBV5-6 to TRBJ2-1; a weak D match, TRBD2 (5 bases). V lost 0 bases and J 0 bases, leaving 7 bases between the germline ends. This CDR3 comprises 15 residues. The V gene's germline CDR1 is SGHDT and CDR2 YYEEEE. CDR3 sequence reads: CASSLGGSSYNEQFF. CDR3 in DNA: TGTGCCAGCAGCTTGGGAGGGAGCTCCTACAATGAGCAGTTCTTC.

This sequence joins TRBV27 and TRBJ1-5, with D possibly matching TRBD1 (6 bases). V lost 5 bases and J lost 0, with 17 bases in between. The CDR3 covers 17 residues. Germline V gives CDR1 MNHEY, CDR2 SMNVEV (reference sequence). The CDR3 DNA is TGTGCCAGCAGTCCATGGGGGACAACAATTAGCAATCAGCCCCAGCATTTT. Protein product: CASSPWGTTISNQPQHF.

This sequence joins TRBV6-6 and TRBJ2-3; D tentatively reads TRBD1 or TRBD2 (5 bases each). V lost 2 bases, J lost 6 bases, and 9 bases lay in between. The CDR3 is made up of 13 amino acids. Germline V gene sequence: CDR1 MNHNY, CDR2 SVGAGI (reference sequence). CDR3: CASSYTGADTQYF. CDR3 sequence (DNA): TGTGCCAGCAGTTACACCGGGGCGGATACGCAGTATTTT.

The CDR3 sequence is CSVHSGTGPYEQYF. The CDR3 DNA follows: TGCAGCGTGCACTCCGGGACAGGCCCCTACGAGCAGTACTTC. This chain uses TRBV29-1 with TRBJ2-7; 8 positions match TRBD1. The CDR3 runs 14 residues. The junction had 9 bases not matched to a gene; V was cut back by 6 bases and J by 2 bases. CDR1 and CDR2 (germline): SQVTM, ANQGSEA.

This clone was counted between two and nine times. The same CDR3 arises from other DNA sequences in this sample as well. The gene calls are TRBV4-3 and TRBJ1-5, with D unresolved. With 0 bases removed from V and 2 bases from J, the gap between germline ends came to 8 bases. The CDR3 loop spans 15 amino acids. Germline V gene sequence: CDR1 LGHNA, CDR2 YSLEER. The CDR3 bases are TGCGCCAGCAGCCAAGATCGGGTTGGCAATCAGCCCCAGCATTTT. Protein product: CASSQDRVGNQPQHF.

The chain carries TRBV6-1 and TRBJ2-7, with D perhaps matching TRBD2 (6 bases). Germline loops: CDR1 MNHNS, CDR2 SASEGT. CDR3 length: 14 residues. Trimming pared 6 bases from V and 4 bases from J, leaving 16 bases between. The CDR3 coding sequence is TGTGCCAGCAGGGTATCGGCGGGGCTGTACGAGCAGTACTTC. Translating it yields CASRVSAGLYEQYF.

This clone has just a few counts. The rearrangement uses TRBV5-8 and TRBJ1-1; D not resolved. V was clipped by 7 bases and J by 7 bases, with 20 bases between them. The germline V gene encodes CDR1 SGHTS and CDR2 YDEGEE. The CDR3 consists of 14 residues. The CDR3 DNA follows: TGTGCCAGCGCATGGGAGGATCCGAGAATTGAAGCTTTCTTT. Residues: CASAWEDPRIEAFF.

The chain uses TRBV29-1 and TRBJ2-1; 12 nucleotides match TRBD1. Germline V gene data show CDR1 as SQVTM and CDR2 as ANQGSEA. This CDR3 has 14 residues. Trimming at V came to 3 bases and at J to 8 bases, leaving 5 bases not matched to a gene. The CDR3 DNA is TGCAGCGTTGATGGTGGGACAGGGGGCGATGAGCAGTTCTTC. This translates into CSVDGGTGGDEQFF.

The chain couples TRBV9 to TRBJ1-4, with 8 bases aligning to TRBD1. From germline, CDR1 is SGDLS and CDR2 YYNGEE. V shed 2 bases, J shed 1 base, and the junction held 4 bases outside the gene matches. CDR3 length equals 16 residues. CDR3 protein: CASSVRTGGTNEKLFF. The DNA for the CDR3 is TGTGCCAGCAGCGTTCGAACAGGGGGAACTAATGAAAAACTGTTTTTT.

Written as DNA, the CDR3 is TGTGCCAGCAGCCCAGGACAGGGACCCTACGAGCAGTACTTC. The encoded protein is CASSPGQGPYEQYF. This chain uses TRBV11-2 with TRBJ2-7, with TRBD1 matching over 8 bases. From germline, CDR1 is SGHAT and CDR2 FQNNGV. The CDR3 spans 14 residues. With 5 bases clipped from V and 2 bases from J, the junction kept 5 bases outside the gene matches.

The chain joins TRBV18 to TRBJ2-1, with D maybe TRBD2 (5 bases). The CDR3 is 15 residues long. The germline V and J ends were trimmed by 0 bases and 9 bases, with 15 bases remaining between them. Per germline, CDR1 KGHSH and CDR2 LQKENI. The DNA of the CDR3 is TGTGCCAGCTCACCACCGTTCGTAGGTGAGGGTGAGCAGTTCTTC. It translates to CASSPPFVGEGEQFF.

The chain has TRBV13 and TRBJ1-2; TRBD1 matches 9 bases. With 5 bases clipped from V and 2 bases from J, the junction kept 3 bases outside the gene matches. The CDR3 has 14 amino acids. Looked up from germline, CDR1 is PRHDT and CDR2 is FYEKMQ (reference sequence). In DNA, the CDR3 is TGTGCCAGCAGCACCGGGACAGGGAACTATGGCTACACCTTC. Its translation is CASSTGTGNYGYTF.

This sequence joins TRBV2 and TRBJ2-2; TRBD1 or TRBD2 may be the D gene (5 bases each). Trimming pared 2 bases from V and 1 base from J, leaving 11 bases between. Germline V gene data show CDR1 as SNHLY and CDR2 as FYNNEI. The CDR3 length is 16 residues. CDR3 DNA sequence: TGTGCCAGCAGTGAATGGGGGTGGGAGAACACCGGGGAGCTGTTTTTT. It codes for CASSEWGWENTGELFF.

This sequence joins TRBV19 and TRBJ2-7; 11 bases agree with TRBD2. The CDR3 consists of 15 residues. The ends lost 7 bases at V and 3 bases at J; junction bases unmatched: 8. CDR1 is LNHDA and CDR2 is SQIVND in the germline V gene (reference sequence). The CDR3 nucleotides are TGTGCCAGTACTCCGGGACTAGCGGCGTACTACGAGCAGTACTTC. Translation gives CASTPGLAAYYEQYF.

The chain is built from TRBV25-1 and TRBJ1-1, with D tentatively TRBD1 (5 bases). The V and J ends lost 3 bases and 2 bases respectively, with 13 bases between them. Per the germline V gene, CDR1 is MGHDK and CDR2 is SYGVNS. The CDR3 length is 15 residues. The CDR3 protein is CASSDFRGLNTEAFF. CDR3 nucleotide sequence: TGTGCCAGCAGTGATTTCCGGGGACTAAACACTGAAGCTTTCTTT.

This clone has a handful of counts. CDR3 nucleotide sequence: TGTGCCAGCAGTCGGGCGTGGGTAGCGGGATACAATGAGCAGTTCTTC. Protein: CASSRAWVAGYNEQFF. The chain carries TRBV27 and TRBJ2-1; TRBD2 aligns across 8 bases. The V gene end was trimmed by 5 bases and the J gene end by 4 bases; junction bases not matched to a gene: 10. From germline, CDR1 is MNHEY and CDR2 SMNVEV (reference sequence). This CDR3 is built from 16 residues.

The chain joins TRBV27 to TRBJ2-2; 9 nucleotides match TRBD1. This CDR3 has 15 residues. The V gene's germline CDR1 is MNHEY and CDR2 SMNVEV (reference sequence). V shed 7 bases, J shed 7 bases, and the junction held 10 bases outside the gene matches. The CDR3 sequence is CASTSSGTGYGELFF. In DNA form, the CDR3 reads TGTGCCAGCACCTCCTCCGGGACAGGGTACGGGGAGCTGTTTTTT.

The V and J genes are TRBV2 and TRBJ2-2; the D gene is possibly TRBD2 (7 bases). V was clipped by 0 bases and J by 2 bases, with 19 bases between them. The CDR3 sequence is 19 residues long. The germline gives CDR1 SNHLY, CDR2 FYNNEI. The CDR3 is CASSEAPLRGGHNTGELFF. The CDR3 DNA is TGTGCCAGCAGTGAAGCCCCTTTGAGGGGGGGACACAACACCGGGGAGCTGTTTTTT.

The chain links TRBV28 to TRBJ2-7; tentative D call: TRBD2 (5 bases). The CDR3 runs to 13 residues. The germline V gene encodes CDR1 MDHEN and CDR2 SYDVKM. Trimming cost V 6 bases and J 3 bases, with 12 bases left between them. CDR3: CASRPPGNYEQYF. The CDR3 nucleotides read TGTGCCAGCAGACCCCCGGGGAACTACGAGCAGTACTTC.

The rearrangement links TRBV10-3 to TRBJ2-7; 13 nucleotides agree with TRBD2. V shed 8 bases and J 7 bases; nucleotides not matched to a gene: 5. Germline values: CDR1 ENHRY, CDR2 SYGVKD. The CDR3 has 13 residues. The CDR3 loop reads CAIGTSGDYEQYF. DNA for the CDR3: TGTGCCATCGGGACTAGCGGGGACTATGAGCAGTACTTC.